Presented here are 14 T cell receptor beta chains from one specimen sequenced in a study of cytotoxic CD8 clonotypes in ibrutinib-treated CLL. The protocol was immunoSEQ multiplex PCR, while the TCRdb copy is restricted to in-frame clones and leaves out a portion. Of some 200,000 clones in the sample, more than 75% were seen once. Sequenced material: PBMCs, taken after 12 months of ibrutinib treatment. Every receptor here comes from a human donor with chronic lymphocytic leukemia.

The rearrangement links TRBV4-2 to TRBJ1-4; D call uncertain. V lost 4 bases and J 12 bases, leaving 15 bases between the germline ends. Germline loops: CDR1 LGHNA, CDR2 YNFKEQ. There are 13 residues in the CDR3. The CDR3 sequence: CASSRGDTVQLFF. The CDR3 DNA reads TGTGCCAGCAGCCGAGGAGACACGGTCCAACTGTTTTTT.

V is TRBV9 and J is TRBJ2-7; 10 nucleotides agree with TRBD2. Trimming removed 0 bases from V and 2 bases from J; junction bases left unmatched: 2. The CDR3 sequence is 15 residues long. Germline V gives CDR1 SGDLS, CDR2 YYNGEE. DNA for the CDR3: TGTGCCAGCAGCGTAGGGACTAGCGGAACCTACGAGCAGTACTTC. Protein sequence: CASSVGTSGTYEQYF.

The J gene is TRBJ1-5, the V gene TRBV23-1; 7 positions agree with TRBD1. TRBV23-1 is flagged as an ORF with uncertain function. V was clipped by 7 bases and J by 4 bases; unmatched bases: 10. The CDR3 loop spans 15 amino acids. The DNA for the CDR3 is TGCGCCAGCAAACGGGACAGTCGGTATAATCAGCCCCAGCATTTT. This encodes CASKRDSRYNQPQHF.

V usage is TRBV5-1 and J usage is TRBJ1-2; perhaps TRBD1 as D (5 bases). Germline CDR1 is SGHRS and CDR2 is YFSETQ. The CDR3 length is 13 residues. The germline V and J ends were trimmed by 1 base and 4 bases, with 8 bases remaining between them. The CDR3 DNA reads TGCGCCAGCAGCTTGCAGGGTTTCTATGGCTACACCTTC. It is translated as CASSLQGFYGYTF.

The CDR3 spells CASSPGTSGNTGELFF. Written as DNA, the CDR3 is TGCGCCAGCAGTCCAGGTACTAGCGGGAACACCGGGGAGCTGTTTTTT. This rearrangement joins TRBV5-1 to TRBJ2-2; 8 bases are a match to TRBD2. The CDR3 extends over 16 amino acids. With 5 bases clipped from V and 1 base from J, the junction kept 7 bases outside the gene matches. Looked up from germline, CDR1 is SGHRS and CDR2 is YFSETQ.

The chain couples TRBV30 to TRBJ2-2, with D maybe TRBD2 (5 bases). Trimming took 3 bases from V and 3 from J, leaving 11 bases between them. This CDR3 is 14 amino acids long. Germline CDR1 reads GTSNPN; CDR2 reads SVGIG (reference sequence). The CDR3: CAWREKRDTGELFF. CDR3 in DNA: TGTGCCTGGAGAGAAAAGAGGGACACCGGGGAGCTGTTTTTT.

This clone was counted a single time. The V call is TRBV19, the J call TRBJ2-7; D is undetermined. CDR1 LNHDA and CDR2 SQIVND come from the germline V gene (reference sequence). This CDR3 is 14 amino acids long. Trimming cost V 7 bases and J 0 bases, with 13 bases left between them. The CDR3 spells CASTLDGFSYEQYF. CDR3 bases: TGTGCCAGTACCTTGGACGGATTCTCCTACGAGCAGTACTTC.

The rearrangement joins TRBV5-6 to TRBJ1-3, with a weak D call TRBD1 (6 bases). V lost 4 bases and J lost 6, with 17 bases in between. CDR3 size: 15 residues. Germline lookup yields CDR1 SGHDT and CDR2 YYEEEE. The CDR3 sequence: CASSRDNGGLNTIYF. DNA for the CDR3: TGTGCCAGCAGCCGGGACAACGGGGGATTAAACACCATATATTTT. The full variable domain, with the rest looked up from reference TRBV5-6 and TRBJ1-3, is DAGVTQSPTHLIKTRGQQVTLRCSPKSGHDTVSWYQQALGQGPQFIFQYYEEEERQRGNFPDRFSGHQFPNYSSELNVNALLLGDSALYLCASSRDNGGLNTIYFGEGSWLTVV.

This clone appeared a few times. The chain links TRBV6-1 to TRBJ2-7, with D possibly TRBD2 on 5 matching bases. Per germline, CDR1 MNHNS and CDR2 SASEGT. The CDR3 is 13 amino acids. Trimming cost V 2 bases and J 1 base, with 6 bases left between them. The CDR3 DNA follows: TGTGCCAGCAGTGAAAGCGGATCCTACGAGCAGTACTTC. Its protein is CASSESGSYEQYF.

CDR3 coding DNA: TGTGCCAGCAGCCAAGGGACAAAACAGCCCCAGCATTTT. Protein sequence: CASSQGTKQPQHF. The chain employs TRBV14 and TRBJ1-5, with D possibly matching TRBD1 (5 bases). The CDR3 is made up of 13 amino acids. V was shortened by 1 base and J by 7 bases, with 8 bases between the two germline ends. Germline CDR1 SGHDN, CDR2 FVKESK.

V is TRBV6-6 and J is TRBJ2-3; D not resolved. Deletions cut 6 bases from V and 3 bases from J, with 4 bases between. The CDR3 loop spans 11 amino acids. CDR1 and CDR2 (germline): MNHNY, SVGAGI (reference sequence). CDR3 in amino acids: CASRATDTQYF. The CDR3 nucleotides read TGTGCCAGCAGGGCGACAGATACGCAGTATTTT.

The chain has TRBV5-4 and TRBJ1-2; D is perhaps TRBD1 (5 bases). The length of the CDR3 is 13 residues. Germline lookup yields CDR1 SGHNT and CDR2 YYREEE (reference sequence). The germline V and J ends were trimmed by 5 bases and 4 bases, with 12 bases remaining between them. This CDR3 is CASSSAGGYGYTF. DNA of the CDR3: TGTGCCAGCAGTTCTGCGGGGGGCTATGGCTACACCTTC.

Details on this clone: At one end, the junction sequence differs from germline, possibly due to a read error. The chain uses TRBV7-7 and TRBJ2-1; D is perhaps TRBD1 or TRBD2 (5 bases each). This CDR3 is built from 15 residues. From germline, CDR1 is SSHAT and CDR2 FNYEAQ (reference sequence). The CDR3 sequence is CASSRATGPNNEQFF. The CDR3 DNA is TGTGCTAGCAGCAGAGCGACGGGGCCTAACAATGAGCAGTTCTTC.

The genes are TRBV7-9 and TRBJ2-1, with D uncertain. CDR3 length: 13 residues. V lost 5 bases and J lost 3, with 8 bases in between. Germline V gene sequence: CDR1 SEHNR, CDR2 FQNEAQ (reference sequence). The CDR3 bases are TGTGCCAGCAGCCCACCCCTCTACAATGAGCAGTTCTTC. It translates to CASSPPLYNEQFF.